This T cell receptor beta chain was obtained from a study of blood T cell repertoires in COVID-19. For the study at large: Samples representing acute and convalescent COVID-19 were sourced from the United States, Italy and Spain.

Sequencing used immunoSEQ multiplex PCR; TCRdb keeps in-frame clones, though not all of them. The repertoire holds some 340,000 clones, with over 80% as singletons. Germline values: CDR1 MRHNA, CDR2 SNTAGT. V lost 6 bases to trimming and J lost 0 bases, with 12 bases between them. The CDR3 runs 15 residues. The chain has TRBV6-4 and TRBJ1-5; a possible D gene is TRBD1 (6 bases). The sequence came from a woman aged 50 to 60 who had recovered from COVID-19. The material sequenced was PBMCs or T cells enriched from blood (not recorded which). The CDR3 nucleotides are TGTGCCAGCAGGCCAACAGGGTATAGCAATCAGCCCCAGCATTTT. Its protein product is CASRPTGYSNQPQHF.